This TCR beta chain was found in a study of cytomegalovirus exposure and HLA in healthy donors (dated by TCRdb to 2016 to 2017). About the study as a whole: According to an earlier analysis of a few hundred of the donors, 150 million to 200 million T cells yielded over 90 million unique TCR beta sequences and around 300 Gb of sequence data. All discovery cohort repertoires had been generated on a single sequencing platform. A later analysis re-analyzed previously published TCR beta repertoires from 650 to 800 donors and added high-resolution HLA genotyping to study TCR occurrence patterns. The study aimed to test whether signatures of past pathogen exposure could be identified by cataloging public T cell receptors. Donor age, sex, ethnicity and CMV serostatus were collected together with the repertoire data. Using immunosequencing, the study profiled T cell repertoires from 500 to 800 subjects and related those repertoires to cytomegalovirus serostatus. Both class I and class II loci were covered by HLA typing, at four-digit resolution. Roughly 5 DR-DQ haplotypes were handled as single units for association and clustering, since linkage in the cohort was strong. A separate validation cohort of approximately 120 different subjects was used in addition to the roughly 640-subject first cohort. The later analysis used no new phenotypic data to find candidate immune exposures, relying instead on TCR beta sequences and their occurrence across donors. A later genetic analysis used genome-wide SNP genotypes for 398 of the 666 donors, treating that subset as a discovery cohort. Of the 398 genotyped donors, over 65% fell in the genetic ancestry cluster associated with self-reported Caucasian donors. To decide whether each TCR beta V gene segment behaved as functional or pseudogenic, an earlier analysis of approximately 620 of the donors relied on high-throughput TCR beta sequencing. About 280 gigabases of sequencing data and 80 million or so unique TCR sequences were included in an early release covering over 600 HLA-typed donors. Typing coverage differed by locus: A, B, C, DRB1 and DQB1 were typed in about 629-630 donors, DQA1 in about 560, DPA1 in some 600, and DPB1 in about 450. High-throughput TCR immunosequencing, statistical association of individual TCRs with disease status, and machine learning were combined to predict cytomegalovirus infection status. Among 398 genotyped donors of the cohort, an average of approximately 230,000 unique TCR beta nucleotide sequences were sequenced per donor, roughly 18% of them non-productive.

The cohort comprised some 730 healthy bone marrow donors. At the time of sampling, all cohort members were nominally healthy, though unrecorded immune exposures were likely present. The donor was CMV seropositive and was included in the group of around 300 seropositive cohort members. Every donor gave a peripheral blood sample, and the peripheral blood mononuclear cells from that sample were used for TCR beta sequencing. Genomic DNA extraction from the blood cell samples was performed with the Qiagen DNeasy Blood Extraction Kit. For CDR1 and CDR2, the germline V gene (reference sequence) lists GTSNPN and SVGIG. V is shortened by 7 bases, J by 5 bases, and the region joining them spans 21 bases. Taken from cysteine to phenylalanine, the CDR3 has 14 residues. Only the CDR3 portion is preserved as DNA: 42 bases, with reading frame beginning at the first base. A remark on this clone: Its antigen is not yet known. Base qualities were left out, and no much larger clone turns up one base away.

The library was made by the immunoSEQ multiplex PCR assay. For the multiplex PCR, a mixture combining 60 forward primers for TCR Vbeta segments and 13 reverse primers for TCR Jbeta segments was used. A multiplex PCR assay on genomic DNA amplified the CDR3 region of rearranged TCR beta genes. The amplified TCR beta libraries were sequenced on the Illumina HiSeq System as 87-base-pair reads. On the authors' methods: In a later analysis, tens of millions of unique TCR beta chains were counted across the 666 repertoires, and approximately 11 million of these chains were shared by at least two donors. Raw reads were error-corrected and collapsed into unique sequences with a nearest-neighbor algorithm that merged closely related sequences to remove PCR and sequencing errors. Alignment of CDR3 sequences to IMGT reference sequences was used to assign V, D and J gene segments. Each retained sequence needed at least a six-nucleotide match to both a V gene segment and a J gene segment. Rearrangements were classified as productive when the CDR3 lacked stop codons and remained in frame with V and J, and all other rearrangements were classified as non-productive. CDR3 was defined by IMGT convention, running from the second conserved V-encoded cysteine to the conserved J-encoded phenylalanine. In an earlier analysis of around 570 of the donors, sequences lacking an unambiguous match to a single V gene segment were excluded. An earlier analysis of approximately 590 of the donors classified V segments as functional when productive rearrangements were above 56.7% and as segregating when the standard deviation between donors was above 5%. To diagnose cytomegalovirus status from the catalog of TCR beta chain sequences, a statistical classification framework was built. A later analysis assigned V and J genes by comparing TCR nucleotide sequences with IMGT/GENE-DB human TR gene sequences. In a later analysis, CDR3 sequences and most-parsimonious VDJ recombination scenarios were assigned using the TCRdist pipeline. A later analysis defined each TCR beta chain by its CDR3 amino acid sequence plus V-gene family, and excluded reads lacking a unique V-gene family. To address suspected cross-contamination and a sequencing artifact, a later analysis removed 550 to 750 highly shared, low-generation-probability nucleotide sequences. In a later analysis, a clonal expansion index was calculated for each public chain from normalized within-repertoire ranks of inferred template counts. In a later analysis, generation probabilities were computed with a VDJ recombination model fitted to out-of-frame rearrangements, and the resulting probabilities were checked against IGoR. Hypergeometric tests were used in a later analysis to score TCR-TCR, TCR-HLA and TCR-CMV co-occurrence, with a repertoire-size bias correction applied to the TCR pairs. False discovery rates were estimated in a later analysis by permuting HLA or CMV assignments 20 times. In a later analysis, co-occurring TCRs were grouped using DBSCAN, and TCRdist sequence similarity was added for clustering within HLA-allele-positive subsets. Repertoires with fewer than 30,000 or more than 120,000 public chains were left out of co-occurrence clustering, as were several repertoires with anomalous nucleotide sharing. Here the immuneACCESS table is served through TCRdb, limited to in-frame sequences with V and J called. Missing clones are a known gap in these copies; in checked studies unresolved V genes cover under half, and the rest lacks a known reason. D and trimming were read from the DNA, whereas the V and J calls and clone size are those reported in that table. For this sample there are 60,000 to 75,000 clones; around 78% appear just once. Jointly, the top ten make up 7.8% of the sample.

Points the paper makes about the study in general: A cluster of highly shared sequence variants was judged likely to be a technical artifact of the sequencing pipeline. In a later analysis, several top co-occurrence clusters were reported to appear linked to parvovirus B19, influenza, CMV and Epstein-Barr virus. For the cohort, immune exposure information was limited to CMV serostatus. Because HLA typing was unavailable for some donors at each locus, only the typed subset was used in association tests. Because the 87-base-pair reads could not distinguish some IMGT-functional V segments, including TRBV6-2 and TRBV6-3, those segments were excluded. Three of the identified cytomegalovirus-associated TCR beta chains were confirmed in vitro to be specific for cytomegalovirus antigens. Most TCR sequences were observed very rarely across donors, whereas some public TCRs were present in many individuals. A later genetic analysis reported fewer N-insertions in productive TCRs among donors in an Asian-associated ancestry cluster than the approximately 700-donor mean. Most CMV-associated TCR beta chains appeared to be HLA-restricted in a later analysis, and the HLA associations seemed to be driven largely by CMV exposure. In an earlier analysis of 587 of the donors, most TCR beta V segments appeared in productive rearrangements about 90% or about 30% of the time, broadly matching IMGT annotations. In a later analysis, HLA-associated TCR beta chains were found to be more clonally expanded and to have lower generation probabilities than equally common non-associated chains. The cohort was sequenced for TCR beta chains only, and without alpha or paired-chain data the features that could be detected were limited. Over 15 rarely observed V segments, including chromosome 9 orphons, were excluded from the earlier analysis of approximately 500 of the donors because counts were too low. Correlated functional status among segregating V segments might reflect linkage disequilibrium, but an unknown experimental factor could not be ruled out. The study listed 150 to 200 TCR beta chains as associated with cytomegalovirus. A further reported finding was that TCR beta sequences accurately predicted the HLA-A and HLA-B alleles for most subjects in the first cohort. Presence/absence analyses assumed roughly uniform sequencing depth across donors, an assumption that may not hold. V-gene and J-gene trimming of TCR beta chains was associated with a missense DCLRE1C variant in a later genetic analysis, and the association was replicated in an independent cohort. The authors suggested that the approach could potentially be generalized to other disease states and immunological phenotypes. When HLA alleles, especially DR and DQ, strongly co-occurred, attributing TCR associations to individual alleles was difficult. At a false discovery rate of 0.05, a later analysis linked some 18,000 TCR beta sequences to specific HLA alleles. The classifier was reported to diagnose cytomegalovirus status with high specificity and sensitivity in both the original and validation cohorts. In a later analysis, TCR association rates were found to vary across HLA loci, with the most associated TCRs seen for DRB1 alleles and the fewest for HLA-C alleles.

The chain is assembled from TRBV30 and TRBJ2-7, and the D gene may be TRBD2, 6 bases matching. The sample taken for sequencing was PBMCs. The TCR sequence derives from a man younger than 35 in good health and CMV-seropositive. Here is the DNA: TGTGCCTTGGGGGGTCGCGGCCTAGGTCACGAGCAGTACTTC. The encoded protein is CALGGRGLGHEQYF. With the portions outside the CDR3 filled from the reference TRBV30 and TRBJ2-7 genes, the complete variable region becomes SQTIHQWPATLVQPVGSPLSLECTVEGTSNPNLYWYRQAAGRGLQLLFYSVGIGQISSEVPQNLSASRPQDRQFILSSKKLLLSDSGFYLCALGGRGLGHEQYFGPGTRLTVT.